These 20 T cell receptor beta chains came from one sample sequenced in a study of T cell clones after liver transplantation. Assay used: immunoSEQ multiplex PCR; TCRdb lists only in-frame clones, some missing. The sample gives 65,000 to 90,000 clones, under 95% of which show up once; approximately 2.6% is in the top ten. The sequencing here drew on CD4+ T cells from blood, taken before liver transplant. These receptors were obtained from a human donor who received a liver transplant.

This clone was detected only a few times. This chain connects TRBV19 to TRBJ1-5; 8 bases are shared with TRBD1. Germline CDR1 and CDR2: LNHDA and SQIVND (reference sequence). CDR3 length equals 14 residues. Trimming took 6 bases from V and 0 from J; bases not matched to a gene: 1. In DNA form, the CDR3 reads TGTGCCAGTAGAGACAGGGGTAGCAATCAGCCCCAGCATTTT. Its translation is CASRDRGSNQPQHF.

The genes are TRBV2 and TRBJ2-7; 9 bases match TRBD1. Germline V gene data show CDR1 as SNHLY and CDR2 as FYNNEI. The CDR3 extends over 14 amino acids. With V trimmed by 5 bases and J by 3 bases, 5 bases remained unmatched. DNA for the CDR3: TGTGCCAGCAGTACCACAGGGGGCGGCTACGAGCAGTACTTC. Translated: CASSTTGGGYEQYF.

This clone is labeled as medium-sized. This chain connects TRBV19 to TRBJ2-1, with D unclear. Looked up from germline, CDR1 is LNHDA and CDR2 is SQIVND (reference sequence). V lost 11 bases to trimming and J lost 6 bases, with 11 bases between them. The CDR3 is made up of 11 amino acids. CDR3 loop: CAVRFGNEQFF. The CDR3 nucleotides are TGTGCCGTTCGGTTCGGCAATGAGCAGTTCTTC.

The chain is built from TRBV23-1 and TRBJ1-2, with D possibly TRBD1 on 6 matching bases. TRBV23-1 is an ORF for which the function is uncertain. Between the trimmed V and J ends, which lost 4 bases and 0 bases, there was a span of 15 bases. CDR3 length: 16 amino acids. The DNA of the CDR3 is TGCGCCAGCAGTCCCGAGGGGGTTTCAGCTAACTATGGCTACACCTTC. It encodes CASSPEGVSANYGYTF.

The chain joins TRBV27 to TRBJ2-5; TRBD1 is a possible D gene (5 bases). The CDR3 is 13 residues long. Trimming removed 6 bases from V and 5 bases from J, with 13 bases in between. The germline gives CDR1 MNHEY, CDR2 SMNVEV (reference sequence). CDR3 bases: TGTGCCAGCAGCCTTCTAGGGGCGGAGACCCAGTACTTC. Its protein is CASSLLGAETQYF.

This clone has only one observation. CDR3 sequence reads: CASSESTAREQYF. CDR3 in DNA: TGTGCCAGCAGTGAATCGACAGCTCGCGAGCAGTACTTC. The gene calls are TRBV2 and TRBJ2-7; tentative D call: TRBD1 (5 bases). Germline values: CDR1 SNHLY, CDR2 FYNNEI. V was clipped by 2 bases and J by 6 bases, with 11 bases between them. The CDR3 covers 13 residues.

With respect to this clone: The sample contains more than one DNA sequence encoding this CDR3. J is TRBJ1-1 and V is TRBV10-3; TRBD1 is a possible D gene (6 bases). The CDR3 is 13 residues long. Germline CDR1 and CDR2: ENHRY and SYGVKD. V lost 6 bases and J 2 bases, leaving 10 bases between the germline ends. The CDR3 protein is CAISRGRNTEAFF. In DNA form, the CDR3 reads TGTGCCATCAGCCGGGGGCGAAACACTGAAGCTTTCTTT.

CDR3 amino acids: CASSQLLGAYEQYF. CDR3 DNA sequence: TGCGCCAGCAGCCAACTCTTGGGGGCCTACGAGCAGTACTTC. This chain uses TRBV4-1 with TRBJ2-7, with D tentatively TRBD1 or TRBD2 (5 bases each). The CDR3 has 14 residues. The germline V gene encodes CDR1 MGHRA and CDR2 YSYEKL. Between the trimmed V and J ends, which lost 2 bases and 2 bases, there was a span of 10 bases.

The gene calls are TRBV7-6 and TRBJ2-7; 8 positions agree with TRBD1. CDR1 is SGHVS and CDR2 is FNYEAQ in the germline V gene. Trimming at V came to 1 base and at J to 2 bases, leaving 4 bases not matched to a gene. CDR3 size: 15 residues. The chain's CDR3 is CASSLGTGLPYEQYF. The CDR3 DNA is TGTGCCAGCAGCTTAGGGACAGGGCTTCCCTACGAGCAGTACTTC. Supplemented by reference TRBV7-6 and TRBJ2-7, the full variable domain reads GAGVSQSPRYKVTKRGQDVALRCDPISGHVSLYWYRQALGQGPEFLTYFNYEAQQDKSGLPNDRFSAERPEGSISTLTIQRTEQRDSAMYRCASSLGTGLPYEQYFGPGTRLTVT.

This rearrangement joins TRBV7-3 to TRBJ2-2, with D uncertain. The CDR3 length is 14 residues. V was trimmed by 1 base and J by 1 base, leaving 4 bases between them. CDR1 is SGHTA and CDR2 is FQGTGA in the germline V gene. The CDR3 is CASSLNRNTGELFF. The CDR3 nucleotides read TGTGCCAGCAGCTTAAATCGGAACACCGGGGAGCTGTTTTTT.

This clone was observed a few times. The chain has TRBV23-1 and TRBJ2-5; 9 bases map to TRBD1. TRBV23-1 is an ORF, with its function uncertain. CDR3 length: 17 residues. The V gene end was trimmed by 8 bases and the J gene end by 2 bases; junction bases not matched to a gene: 15. CDR3 in DNA: TGCGCCAGCCTACCCCTCCCGGGACAGGGATTTCAAGAGACCCAGTACTTC. It yields the protein CASLPLPGQGFQETQYF.

This chain connects TRBV5-1 to TRBJ2-5, with 7 bases matching TRBD1. Looked up from germline, CDR1 is SGHRS and CDR2 is YFSETQ. The V and J ends lost 0 bases and 4 bases, in that order; junction bases with no gene match: 9. The CDR3 has 16 amino acids. The CDR3 region is CASSLARDSLGETQYF. As DNA, the CDR3 is TGCGCCAGCAGCTTGGCCCGGGACAGCCTCGGAGAGACCCAGTACTTC.

The chain couples TRBV6-5 to TRBJ2-7, with 11 bases identical to TRBD1. Unmatched junction bases numbered 6, after V lost 5 bases and J lost 3 bases. The germline V gene encodes CDR1 MNHEY and CDR2 SVGAGI. The CDR3 has 15 residues. For the CDR3, the DNA is TGTGCCAGCAGTCGGACAGGGGGCGAAGGCTACGAGCAGTACTTC. Its translation is CASSRTGGEGYEQYF.

This sequence joins TRBV4-3 and TRBJ2-2; TRBD2 aligns across 13 bases. After removal of 5 bases from V and 5 bases from J, the junction contained 2 bases not matched to a gene. This CDR3 spans 15 amino acids. Germline lookup yields CDR1 LGHNA and CDR2 YSLEER. CDR3 coding DNA: TGCGCCAGCAGCGGACTAGCGGGAGAGACCGGGGAGCTGTTTTTT. Translation: CASSGLAGETGELFF.

This chain joins TRBV9 and TRBJ1-4; D perhaps matches TRBD1 (6 bases). Per the germline V gene, CDR1 is SGDLS and CDR2 is YYNGEE. V lost 4 bases, J lost 0 bases, and 13 bases lay in between. CDR3 size: 16 residues. Here the CDR3 reads CASSPQDSATNEKLFF. The DNA of the CDR3 is TGTGCCAGCAGCCCCCAGGACAGCGCAACTAATGAAAAACTGTTTTTT. The full variable domain, rest sourced from reference TRBV9 and TRBJ1-4, is DSGVTQTPKHLITATGQRVTLRCSPRSGDLSVYWYQQSLDQGLQFLIQYYNGEERAKGNILERFSAQQFPDLHSELNLSSLELGDSALYFCASSPQDSATNEKLFFGSGTQLSVL.

The rearrangement uses TRBV7-2 and TRBJ2-7; 7 nucleotides align to TRBD2. Germline V CDR1 and CDR2: SGHTA, FQGNSA. This CDR3 comprises 15 residues. The V segment lost 5 bases and the J segment 0 bases; nucleotides outside the gene matches: 7. CDR3 DNA sequence: TGTGCCAGCAGCCCCACTAGCGAGAGCTCCTACGAGCAGTACTTC. Protein sequence: CASSPTSESSYEQYF. Filled out from reference TRBV7-2 and TRBJ2-7, the complete variable domain reads GAGVSQSPSNKVTEKGKDVELRCDPISGHTALYWYRQSLGQGLEFLIYFQGNSAPDKSGLPSDRFSAERTGGSVSTLTIQRTQQEDSAVYLCASSPTSESSYEQYFGPGTRLTVT.

CDR3 sequence: CASSSTGPGGEKLFF. CDR3 sequence (DNA): TGCGCCAGCAGTTCAACAGGGCCGGGGGGTGAAAAACTGTTTTTT. The J gene is TRBJ1-4, the V gene TRBV5-1, with a weak D call TRBD1 (6 bases). The germline gives CDR1 SGHRS, CDR2 YFSETQ. V was cut by 5 bases and J by 7 bases, with 18 bases left in between. The CDR3 spans 15 residues.

Turning to this clone: Possible read error: a much larger clone is one base away. This chain uses TRBV27 with TRBJ2-2; 14 bases align to TRBD2. The CDR3 extends over 21 amino acids. The germline V gene has CDR1 MNHEY and CDR2 SMNVEV (reference sequence). V gave up 5 bases and J gave up 7 bases; unmatched junction bases: 21. The CDR3 DNA sequence: TGTGCCAGCAGTCTAAGCCACCTGGGACTAGCGGGAGAAAAGTATGGCGGGGAGCTGTTTTTT. It codes for CASSLSHLGLAGEKYGGELFF.

V gene TRBV6-1 combines with J gene TRBJ2-1, with a weak D call TRBD1 (6 bases). There are 15 residues in the CDR3. Germline CDR1 MNHNS, CDR2 SASEGT. V lost 6 bases, J lost 0 bases, and 12 bases lay in between. CDR3 sequence (DNA): TGTGCCAGCAGACCAGACAGGAGCTCCTACAATGAGCAGTTCTTC. Its translation is CASRPDRSSYNEQFF.

The chain carries TRBV6-1 and TRBJ2-6, with TRBD1 matching 8 bases. The CDR3 loop spans 18 amino acids. Trimming took 1 base from V and 1 from J; bases not matched to a gene: 6. Per the germline V gene, CDR1 is MNHNS and CDR2 is SASEGT. CDR3 in amino acids: CASSEETGAWSGANVLTF. The CDR3 nucleotides read TGTGCCAGCAGTGAAGAGACAGGGGCCTGGTCTGGGGCCAACGTCCTGACTTTC.